The 32 T cell receptor beta chains presented below share a single source sample, sequenced in a study of cytomegalovirus exposure and HLA in healthy donors. Assay: immunoSEQ multiplex PCR; the TCRdb copy retains only in-frame clones and omits some. Of 55,000 to 70,000 clones listed, about 91% are singletons. The sequencing input was PBMCs. These receptors all stem from a woman under 40 in good health and CMV-seronegative.

The chain has TRBV4-1 and TRBJ1-5; 7 positions agree with TRBD1. The CDR3 has 17 residues. Trimming took 1 base from V and 3 from J; bases not matched to a gene: 9. Per the germline V gene, CDR1 is MGHRA and CDR2 is YSYEKL. The CDR3 sequence is CASSQGGARGINQPQHF. The CDR3, as DNA: TGCGCCAGCAGCCAAGGGGGGGCCAGGGGGATCAATCAGCCCCAGCATTTT.

This chain joins TRBV11-2 and TRBJ1-5; D remains ambiguous. Germline V lookup: CDR1 SGHAT, CDR2 FQNNGV. V lost 1 base and J lost 6, with 4 bases in between. The CDR3 consists of 12 residues. The CDR3 spells CASSLAGQPQHF. CDR3 bases: TGTGCCAGCAGCTTAGCGGGTCAGCCCCAGCATTTT.

This clone was observed a single time. The rearrangement joins TRBV29-1 to TRBJ2-7, with 10 positions matching TRBD1. Germline CDR1 is SQVTM and CDR2 is ANQGSEA. This CDR3 comprises 13 residues. The V and J ends lost 1 base and 6 bases, in that order; junction bases with no gene match: 3. CDR3 nucleotides: TGCAGCGTTGAAGGGACAGGGGGTGCCGAGCAGTACTTC. Encoded protein: CSVEGTGGAEQYF.

Of note for this clone: Relative to the germline gene, one junction end is altered; a read error may explain this. This chain connects TRBV7-3 to TRBJ2-3, with 13 bases that match TRBD2. The CDR3 extends over 14 amino acids. Germline V gene lookup returns CDR1 SGHTA and CDR2 FQGTGA. CDR3 in amino acids: CASSLTSGTSGINF. The DNA of the CDR3 is TGTGCCAGCAGCTTAACGAGCGGGACTAGCGGGATCAATTTT.

The J gene is TRBJ2-2, the V gene TRBV11-3, with 7 bases matching TRBD2. This CDR3 has 14 residues. J lost 6 bases, V lost 5 bases, and 6 bases had no gene match. Per germline, CDR1 SGHNT and CDR2 YENEEA. CDR3 in DNA: TGTGCCAGCAGCAACGGACTAGAGGCCGGGGAGCTGTTTTTT. This codes for CASSNGLEAGELFF.

This sequence joins TRBV11-2 and TRBJ2-1, with TRBD2 matching over 7 bases. The CDR3 is 14 residues long. Per germline, CDR1 SGHAT and CDR2 FQNNGV. Trimming cost V 2 bases and J 9 bases; bases outside gene matches: 7. The CDR3 sequence is CASSLRAGVSEQFF. CDR3 nucleotides: TGTGCCAGCAGCTTAAGGGCGGGAGTTTCTGAGCAGTTCTTC.

This clone is a singleton in its sample. The germline gene is not matched at one end of the junction; a read error may be the cause. The V and J genes are TRBV20-1 and TRBJ1-2; possibly TRBD1 for D (6 bases). Germline V gives CDR1 DFQATT, CDR2 SNEGSKA (reference sequence). The CDR3 totals 9 residues. The CDR3 nucleotides read TGCAGTGCCGTCGGACAGACGCCCTTC. Its protein product is CSAVGQTPF.

The chain recombines TRBV11-2 with TRBJ2-7; 7 bases match TRBD1. J was trimmed by 6 bases and V by 4 bases; bases with no gene match: 21. The length of the CDR3 is 18 residues. Germline V lookup: CDR1 SGHAT, CDR2 FQNNGV. CDR3 sequence reads: CASSSYRGSFESSLEQYF. The CDR3, as DNA: TGTGCCAGCAGCTCCTACAGGGGATCCTTCGAAAGCTCCCTCGAGCAGTACTTC.

This chain uses TRBV19 with TRBJ1-1; 7 bases match TRBD1. J gave up 11 bases and V 4 bases, and 16 bases lay outside the gene matches. The CDR3 length is 15 residues. CDR1 is LNHDA, CDR2 SQIVND, per germline (reference sequence). As DNA, the CDR3 is TGTGCCAGTAGTACCGGACAGGCTGACATCACAACGGCTTTCTTT. Its protein is CASSTGQADITTAFF.

The V call is TRBV5-8, the J call TRBJ2-3, with a weak D call TRBD1 (6 bases). Looked up from germline, CDR1 is SGHTS and CDR2 is YDEGEE. The CDR3 covers 17 residues. V shed 0 bases and J shed 3 bases, with 17 bases lying between them. CDR3 bases: TGTGCCAGCAGCTTGGCGTTGGCAGGGGCAGAGACAGATACGCAGTATTTT. Its protein product is CASSLALAGAETDTQYF.

The chain recombines TRBV4-1 with TRBJ1-5, with no clear D. This CDR3 is 15 amino acids long. Germline V gives CDR1 MGHRA, CDR2 YSYEKL. The V and J ends lost 1 base and 1 base respectively, with 8 bases between them. CDR3 sequence: CASSQGGGSNQPQHF. DNA for the CDR3: TGCGCCAGCAGCCAAGGTGGTGGCAGCAATCAGCCCCAGCATTTT.

The rearrangement joins TRBV5-4 to TRBJ2-1; D not certain. The V gene's germline CDR1 is SGHNT and CDR2 YYREEE (reference sequence). Trimming cost V 1 base and J 6 bases, with 8 bases left between them. This CDR3 region has 13 residues. CDR3 region: CASSLSTPNEQFF. CDR3 bases: TGTGCCAGCAGCTTGTCAACTCCCAATGAGCAGTTCTTC.

This rearrangement joins TRBV19 to TRBJ2-1, with D perhaps matching TRBD2 (5 bases). There are 16 residues in the CDR3. Trimming took off 10 bases at V and 5 bases at J, with 24 bases between the two ends. Germline CDR1 and CDR2: LNHDA and SQIVND (reference sequence). The CDR3 reads CATSREPRPLDNEQFF. The CDR3, as DNA: TGTGCCACATCGAGGGAGCCTCGCCCCTTGGACAATGAGCAGTTCTTC.

This clone was recorded once. The chain combines TRBV5-1 with TRBJ2-3, with a tentative D call TRBD2 (5 bases). V lost 5 bases, J lost 3 bases, and 13 bases lay in between. From germline, CDR1 is SGHRS and CDR2 YFSETQ. This CDR3 region has 14 residues. This CDR3 is CASRVSGMTDTQYF. The CDR3 nucleotides read TGCGCCAGCAGAGTCAGCGGTATGACAGATACGCAGTATTTT.

The chain carries TRBV18 and TRBJ2-1; D may be TRBD2 (6 bases). Trimming stripped 5 bases from V and 9 bases from J, with 14 bases between. The CDR3 contains 13 residues. The V gene's germline CDR1 is KGHSH and CDR2 LQKENI. CDR3 residues: CASSDSSVGEQFF. Written as DNA, the CDR3 is TGTGCCAGCTCAGACTCTAGCGTCGGTGAGCAGTTCTTC.

The V and J genes are TRBV28 and TRBJ1-1; D unclear. CDR1 MDHEN and CDR2 SYDVKM come from the germline V gene. The CDR3 is made up of 13 amino acids. Between the trimmed V and J ends, which lost 8 bases and 1 base, there was a span of 11 bases. The CDR3 DNA reads TGTGCCAGCTCCACAACCGAGAACACTGAAGCTTTCTTT. Amino acid sequence: CASSTTENTEAFF.

The genes are TRBV28 and TRBJ2-3, with D perhaps matching TRBD2 (7 bases). Trimming pared 8 bases from V and 4 bases from J, leaving 10 bases between. The CDR3 length is 12 residues. Germline-derived CDR1 and CDR2 are MDHEN and SYDVKM. The CDR3 spells CASAGGPDTQYF. As DNA, the CDR3 is TGTGCCAGCGCCGGGGGGCCAGATACGCAGTATTTT.

The gene calls are TRBV27 and TRBJ1-1; D is perhaps TRBD1 (5 bases). Trimming took 2 bases from V and 1 from J, leaving 11 bases between them. The CDR3 has 15 amino acids. Germline CDR1 is MNHEY and CDR2 is SMNVEV (reference sequence). For the CDR3, the DNA is TGTGCCAGCAGTTTAGGCAGGGAACCGAACACTGAAGCTTTCTTT. It specifies CASSLGREPNTEAFF.

The rearrangement joins TRBV10-3 to TRBJ2-7; TRBD1 aligns across 7 bases. The CDR3 runs to 17 residues. The V gene's germline CDR1 is ENHRY and CDR2 SYGVKD. J gave up 7 bases and V 0 bases, and 15 bases lay outside the gene matches. The CDR3 sequence is CAISESIQETGYSEQYF. In DNA form, the CDR3 reads TGTGCCATCAGTGAGTCGATTCAGGAGACAGGGTATAGTGAGCAGTACTTC.

This clone is a singleton in its sample. The gene calls are TRBV6-5 and TRBJ1-1; 8 bases are shared with TRBD1. Losses at the gene ends were 4 bases for V and 4 bases for J; bases not matched to a gene: 5. Germline CDR1 and CDR2: MNHEY and SVGAGI. The CDR3 is made up of 14 amino acids. Here the CDR3 reads CASSFRTGSTEAFF. As DNA, the CDR3 is TGTGCCAGCAGTTTCAGGACAGGGAGCACTGAAGCTTTCTTT.

This chain joins TRBV2 and TRBJ1-1; no reliable D call. This CDR3 spans 14 amino acids. Trimming removed 2 bases at V and 1 base at J, with 8 bases between. Germline CDR1 reads SNHLY; CDR2 reads FYNNEI. The CDR3 DNA reads TGTGCCAGCAGTGAAATTGTGGCGAACACTGAAGCTTTCTTT. This codes for CASSEIVANTEAFF.

The V and J genes are TRBV29-1 and TRBJ1-3; TRBD1 matches at 11 bases. Germline assignment: CDR1 SQVTM and CDR2 ANQGSEA. J was trimmed by 2 bases and V by 6 bases; bases with no gene match: 6. The CDR3 is 15 residues long. This chain's CDR3 is CSVALGQGAGNTIYF. The CDR3 nucleotides are TGCAGCGTCGCCCTGGGACAGGGGGCTGGAAACACCATATATTTT.

A single count supports this clone. The chain joins TRBV30 to TRBJ2-3; no firm D call. Germline V CDR1 and CDR2: GTSNPN, SVGIG (reference sequence). This CDR3 is built from 11 residues. Trimming cost V 2 bases and J 4 bases, with 4 bases left between them. CDR3 sequence (DNA): TGTGCCTGGAGTCCCTCAGATACGCAGTATTTT. Protein sequence: CAWSPSDTQYF.

The CDR3 bases are TGTGCCAGCAGCTTTGGACTAAGCTATGGCTACACCTTC. Translating it yields CASSFGLSYGYTF. The rearrangement joins TRBV5-8 to TRBJ1-2, with D hard to call. The V end lost 2 bases, the J end lost 4 bases, and 9 bases lay between the germline ends. The CDR3 is made up of 13 amino acids. CDR1 is SGHTS, CDR2 YDEGEE, per germline.

A single count supports this clone. This chain joins TRBV27 and TRBJ2-1; 12 bases line up with TRBD2. The CDR3 sequence is 18 residues long. Germline-derived CDR1 and CDR2 are MNHEY and SMNVEV (reference sequence). The V and J ends lost 5 bases and 6 bases, in that order; junction bases with no gene match: 14. The DNA of the CDR3 is TGTGCCAGCAGTCCTCCTAGCGGGAGGGCCCTCGGGGCCAATGAGCAGTTCTTC. It is translated as CASSPPSGRALGANEQFF.

The chain uses TRBV10-1 and TRBJ1-3; D remains unclear. In germline, CDR1 is WNHNN, CDR2 SYGVQD (reference sequence). This CDR3 comprises 14 residues. V was clipped by 6 bases and J by 0 bases, with 9 bases between them. CDR3 loop: CASSVSPSGNTIYF. In DNA form, the CDR3 reads TGCGCCAGCAGCGTATCTCCCTCTGGAAACACCATATATTTT.

The chain has TRBV7-3 and TRBJ1-1; D might be TRBD1 (5 bases). Germline-derived CDR1 and CDR2 are SGHTA and FQGTGA. Trimming left V 2 bases short and J 5 bases short, with 15 bases between. This CDR3 is built from 15 residues. The CDR3 coding sequence is TGTGCCAGCAGCTTATTGGGAGGGGTTAGTACTGAAGCTTTCTTT. It codes for CASSLLGGVSTEAFF.

The chain combines TRBV7-3 with TRBJ2-7; D is perhaps TRBD2 (5 bases). Germline CDR1 reads SGHTA; CDR2 reads FQGTGA. Trimming left V 2 bases short and J 8 bases short, with 7 bases between. This CDR3 is 11 amino acids long. CDR3 bases: TGTGCCAGCAGCTTAGGGGAGAAGCAGTACTTC. Protein: CASSLGEKQYF.

This sequence joins TRBV27 and TRBJ2-3; tentative D call: TRBD2 (5 bases). The germline V gene encodes CDR1 MNHEY and CDR2 SMNVEV (reference sequence). V was cut by 3 bases and J by 3 bases, with 7 bases left in between. This CDR3 region has 13 residues. Here the CDR3 DNA reads TGTGCCAGCAGTTTCCAGCGGACAGATACGCAGTATTTT. Its translation is CASSFQRTDTQYF.

V gene TRBV7-9 combines with J gene TRBJ2-1; maybe TRBD1 (6 bases). Trimming took off 5 bases at V and 7 bases at J, with 9 bases between the two ends. This CDR3 comprises 12 residues. CDR1 and CDR2 (germline): SEHNR, FQNEAQ (reference sequence). The CDR3 DNA reads as TGTGCCAGCAGCGTTAGGGGGAATGAGCAGTTCTTC. As protein: CASSVRGNEQFF.

The chain links TRBV7-2 to TRBJ1-5; D possibly corresponds to TRBD1 (6 bases). Per germline, CDR1 SGHTA and CDR2 FQGNSA. V shed 4 bases and J shed 7 bases, with 11 bases lying between them. The CDR3 length is 13 residues. The CDR3 sequence: CASSWDIGQPQHF. Written as DNA, the CDR3 is TGTGCCAGCAGCTGGGACATTGGGCAGCCCCAGCATTTT.

J is TRBJ2-2 and V is TRBV7-6; D is perhaps TRBD1 (5 bases). The germline V gene has CDR1 SGHVS and CDR2 FNYEAQ. The CDR3 is 14 residues long. V lost 5 bases, J lost 1 base, and 8 bases lay in between. This chain's CDR3 is CASSQQENTGELFF. As DNA, the CDR3 is TGTGCCAGCAGCCAACAGGAGAACACCGGGGAGCTGTTTTTT. The full variable domain, in which reference TRBV7-6 and TRBJ2-2 provide the parts outside the CDR3, is GAGVSQSPRYKVTKRGQDVALRCDPISGHVSLYWYRQALGQGPEFLTYFNYEAQQDKSGLPNDRFSAERPEGSISTLTIQRTEQRDSAMYRCASSQQENTGELFFGEGSRLTVL.